This T cell receptor (beta chain) was found in a study of blood T cell repertoires in COVID-19. In the study overall: Italy, Spain and the United States were the sources of the convalescent and acute COVID-19 samples.

In assigning cohorts, the study relied on participant-reported clinical history. Recovered status applied to Cohort 3 donors who had two consecutive negative PCRs. It also applied to those with clearance or with symptom resolution. Trimming removed 2 bases at V and 8 bases at J, with 15 bases between. This CDR3 region has 14 residues. Germline V CDR1 and CDR2: PRHDT, FYEKMQ (reference sequence). In the authors' workflow: Counts of nucleated cells, estimated from reference gene primer amplification, were obtained. Data came from immunoSEQ multiplex PCR; TCRdb stores just in-frame clones and leaves some out. The D gene and trimming were derived from the DNA, and the V and J assignments and clone size from that table. The table has around 260,000 clones, approximately 90% seen once.

This sequence joins TRBV13 and TRBJ1-2; possible D gene TRBD1, 6 bases. This receptor was obtained from a woman younger than 45 who had recovered from COVID-19. Material: PBMCs or T cells enriched from blood (not recorded which). For the CDR3, the DNA is TGTGCCAGCAGCTTACAAACAGGGATTGAAGGCTACACCTTC. Translation gives CASSLQTGIEGYTF.